The clone carrying this T cell receptor beta chain appeared a single time. What it recognizes is unknown. Regarding time point: peripheral blood 6 weeks after treatment start. These data originate in a study of PD-L1 blockade in urothelial cancer. Study summary: Prior chemotherapy in patients spanned 0 to 3 regimens. Study-wide results and limits: Tumor-associated TCR clones expanded more in blood at 3 weeks in patients with durable benefit.

Generated by immunoSEQ multiplex PCR, the TCRdb table keeps only in-frame clones and is missing some. The sample holds over 25,000 clones, about four fifths seen once. Germline V lookup: CDR1 SGHTA, CDR2 FQGTGA. The CDR3 length is 14 residues. The ends were cut back, 1 base at V and 2 bases at J, with 7 bases in the middle. The starting material was PBMCs, obtained around atezolizumab (anti-PD-L1) treatment. This chain links TRBV7-3 with TRBJ2-3; possible D gene TRBD1, 6 bases. This clonotype was sampled from a man between 65 and 85 years old with urothelial cancer. The CDR3 protein is CASSLNRDTDTQYF. CDR3 bases: TGTGCCAGCAGCTTAAACAGGGACACAGATACGCAGTATTTT.